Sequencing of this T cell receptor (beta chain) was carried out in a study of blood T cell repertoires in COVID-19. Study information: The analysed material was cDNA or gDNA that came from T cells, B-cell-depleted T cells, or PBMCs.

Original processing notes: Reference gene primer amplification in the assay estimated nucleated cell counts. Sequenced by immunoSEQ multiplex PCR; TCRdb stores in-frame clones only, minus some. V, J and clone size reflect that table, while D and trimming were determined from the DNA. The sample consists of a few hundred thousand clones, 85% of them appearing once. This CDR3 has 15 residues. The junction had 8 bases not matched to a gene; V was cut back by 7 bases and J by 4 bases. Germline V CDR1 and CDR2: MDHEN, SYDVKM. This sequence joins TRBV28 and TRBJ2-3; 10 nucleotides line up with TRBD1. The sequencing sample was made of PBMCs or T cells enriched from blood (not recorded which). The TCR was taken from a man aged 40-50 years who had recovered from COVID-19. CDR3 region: CASTGTGDLADTQYF. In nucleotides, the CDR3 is TGTGCCAGCACCGGGACAGGGGATTTAGCAGATACGCAGTATTTT.